The clone carrying this T cell receptor (beta chain) has ten or more counts. Antigen: not known. The CDR3 runs to 13 residues. Germline-derived CDR1 and CDR2 are DFQATT and SNEGSKA (reference sequence). The V and J ends lost 3 bases and 3 bases respectively, with 11 bases between them. Using its own MiXCR run on the 5' RACE reads, TCRdb lists one record per CDR3 protein. The sample consists of fewer than 450,000 distinct CDR3 sequences, roughly 9% of them appearing once. The sample is drawn from a study of identical twins. Study findings and constraints: Cord blood's abundant beta clonotypes had fewer insertions, unlike memory repertoires.

The sequence was collected from a woman aged 45-65 years in good health. The chain is built from TRBV20-1 and TRBJ1-1; D is uncertain. Material for sequencing was naive T cells sorted from blood. The CDR3 DNA sequence: TGCAGTGCTAGGGAGGTCTGGGACACTGAAGCTTTCTTT. This encodes CSAREVWDTEAFF.